Below, 18 T cell receptor beta chains from the same sample are listed, as sequenced in a study of neurological immune-mediated disorders. TCRdb re-analysed the 5' RACE reads in MiXCR, keeping a single row per CDR3 protein. The table records over 45,000 distinct CDR3 sequences, 2.5% to 3.5% of them present only once. The material sequenced was PBMCs. The receptor set was obtained from a woman between 50 and 59 years old with multiple sclerosis.

There are many counts of this clonotype. The chain carries TRBV7-9 and TRBJ1-1; possibly TRBD1 for D (5 bases). V was cut by 5 bases and J by 5 bases, with 18 bases left in between. CDR1 SEHNR and CDR2 FQNEAQ come from the germline V gene (reference sequence). This CDR3 contains 15 residues. Here the CDR3 reads CASSRGPLQVTEAFF. CDR3 nucleotide sequence: TGTGCCAGCAGCAGGGGACCCTTGCAGGTAACTGAAGCTTTCTTT.

Many counts were recorded for this clonotype. The chain recombines TRBV7-2 with TRBJ1-2; tentatively, D is TRBD1 (5 bases). CDR3 length equals 15 residues. Trimming cost V 5 bases and J 6 bases, with 19 bases left between them. Germline CDR1 is SGHTA and CDR2 is FQGNSA. The CDR3 spells CASSTRDGEGDGYTF. The DNA for the CDR3 is TGTGCCAGCAGCACCCGGGACGGCGAAGGTGATGGCTACACCTTC.

This clonotype was detected many times. The rearrangement links TRBV20-1 to TRBJ1-4; D uncertain. Germline CDR1 reads DFQATT; CDR2 reads SNEGSKA (reference sequence). Between the trimmed V and J ends, which lost 5 bases and 4 bases, there was a span of 11 bases. The CDR3 loop spans 13 amino acids. DNA of the CDR3: TGCAGTGCTGAAGACCCCTATAATGAAAAACTGTTTTTT. This encodes CSAEDPYNEKLFF.

Ten or more counts support this clonotype. The V gene is TRBV11-1, the J gene TRBJ2-1; 8 nucleotides align to TRBD1. With V trimmed by 5 bases and J by 4 bases, 16 bases remained unmatched. The germline V gene has CDR1 SGHAT and CDR2 FQDESV (reference sequence). This CDR3 has 18 residues. CDR3 loop: CASSQISPGTGGYNEQFF. The DNA for the CDR3 is TGTGCCAGCAGCCAAATATCACCCGGGACAGGCGGTTACAATGAGCAGTTCTTC.

This clonotype was recorded at least ten times. The chain is built from TRBV5-1 and TRBJ1-2; D possibly corresponds to TRBD1 (6 bases). Germline V lookup: CDR1 SGHRS, CDR2 YFSETQ. V was pared by 6 bases and J by 8 bases, with 17 bases between. The CDR3 has 13 residues. The CDR3 is CASNLEGEGGYTF. CDR3 DNA: TGCGCCAGCAACCTGGAGGGGGAAGGCGGCTACACCTTC.

This clonotype has a count of ten or more. The chain couples TRBV5-1 to TRBJ2-2; 7 bases map to TRBD2. CDR1 and CDR2 (germline): SGHRS, YFSETQ. V trimming: 0 bases; J trimming: 5 bases; junction bases outside the gene matches: 1. This CDR3 has 14 residues. The DNA of the CDR3 is TGCGCCAGCAGCTTGGCCGGGGGGACCGGGGAGCTGTTTTTT. Translation gives CASSLAGGTGELFF. Based on the CDR3 plus reference TRBV5-1 and TRBJ2-2, the full variable domain is KAGVTQTPRYLIKTRGQQVTLSCSPISGHRSVSWYQQTPGQGLQFLFEYFSETQRNKGNFPGRFSGRQFSNSRSEMNVSTLELGDSALYLCASSLAGGTGELFFGEGSRLTVL.

In its sample, this clonotype was seen many times. The chain uses TRBV10-3 and TRBJ1-3; 8 nucleotides line up with TRBD1. The CDR3 is 15 residues long. Germline V lookup: CDR1 ENHRY, CDR2 SYGVKD. The junction had 4 bases not matched to a gene; V was cut back by 6 bases and J by 0 bases. The CDR3 protein is CAIRATGGSGNTIYF. For the CDR3, the DNA is TGTGCCATCAGGGCTACAGGGGGCTCTGGAAACACCATATATTTT.

As concerns this clonotype: Being one base from a much bigger clone, this may be a read error. The gene calls are TRBV5-6 and TRBJ2-2; D call uncertain. The germline gives CDR1 SGHDT, CDR2 YYEEEE. The CDR3 spans 13 residues. V gave up 2 bases and J gave up 6 bases, with 8 bases separating them. The CDR3 sequence: CASSLKGPGELFF. The CDR3 DNA follows: TGTGCCAGCAGCTTAAAGGGCCCCGGGGAGCTGTTTTTT.

This clonotype was seen at least ten times. The rearrangement links TRBV7-2 to TRBJ2-7; D is possibly TRBD1 (6 bases). The V and J ends lost 4 bases and 3 bases respectively, with 13 bases between them. Germline assignment: CDR1 SGHTA and CDR2 FQGNSA. This CDR3 region has 14 residues. The CDR3 loop reads CASSSPKDSYEQYF. CDR3 in DNA: TGTGCCAGCAGCTCCCCTAAGGACAGCTACGAGCAGTACTTC.

This clonotype was observed many times. The J gene is TRBJ1-3, the V gene TRBV5-1; no clear D gene. The V and J ends lost 4 bases and 2 bases respectively, with 7 bases between them. This CDR3 has 13 residues. Germline assignment: CDR1 SGHRS and CDR2 YFSETQ. Here the CDR3 reads CASSPETGNTIYF. In DNA, the CDR3 is TGCGCCAGCAGCCCGGAGACTGGAAACACCATATATTTT.

Ten or more counts support this clonotype. This chain uses TRBV7-2 with TRBJ2-1, with a tentative D call TRBD2 (6 bases). V dropped 3 bases and J dropped 5 bases, with 14 bases sitting between them. CDR1 and CDR2 from the germline V gene are SGHTA and FQGNSA. The CDR3 is 15 amino acids. The CDR3 here is CASSLAPTSNNEQFF. CDR3 bases: TGTGCCAGCAGCTTGGCCCCCACTAGCAACAATGAGCAGTTCTTC.

At least ten counts were recorded for this clonotype. This chain links TRBV11-2 with TRBJ1-1; D is possibly TRBD1 (5 bases). Germline CDR1 SGHAT, CDR2 FQNNGV. The length of the CDR3 is 16 residues. Trimming left V 0 bases short and J 2 bases short, with 13 bases between. This CDR3 is CASSLEGVYRNTEAFF. For the CDR3, the DNA is TGTGCCAGCAGCTTAGAGGGGGTCTACAGAAACACTGAAGCTTTCTTT. The variable domain in full, completed from reference TRBV11-2 and TRBJ1-1, reads EAGVAQSPRYKIIEKRQSVAFWCNPISGHATLYWYQQILGQGPKLLIQFQNNGVVDDSQLPKDRFSAERLKGVDSTLKIQPAKLEDSAVYLCASSLEGVYRNTEAFFGQGTRLTVV.

As for this clonotype: Just one base apart from a much larger clone, this may be a read error. The V and J genes are TRBV5-1 and TRBJ1-1; possibly TRBD1 for D (5 bases). This CDR3 has 13 amino acids. Per the germline V gene, CDR1 is SGHRS and CDR2 is YFSETQ. This chain's CDR3 is CASSSTVNTAAFF. For the CDR3, the DNA is TGCGCCAGCAGCTCGACAGTGAACACTGCAGCTTTCTTT.

This clonotype was recorded many times. V usage is TRBV9 and J usage is TRBJ1-2; D not resolved. CDR1 and CDR2 (germline): SGDLS, YYNGEE. This CDR3 is 13 amino acids long. V was trimmed by 0 bases and J by 8 bases, leaving 11 bases between them. The CDR3, as DNA: TGTGCCAGCAGCGTAGAAGGAACTCGCGGCTACACCTTC. The encoded protein is CASSVEGTRGYTF.

This clonotype was seen repeatedly, ten times or more. The V gene is TRBV5-1, the J gene TRBJ1-2; TRBD1 agrees at 9 bases. Trimming removed 4 bases from V and 4 bases from J; junction bases left unmatched: 11. Looked up from germline, CDR1 is SGHRS and CDR2 is YFSETQ. The CDR3 runs to 16 residues. The CDR3 DNA sequence: TGCGCCAGCAGCCCGCGGACAGGGGTTTCGGGCTATGGCTACACCTTC. This gives the protein CASSPRTGVSGYGYTF.

In its sample, this clonotype was seen many times. The chain combines TRBV5-1 with TRBJ2-1; TRBD2 aligns across 9 bases. Looked up from germline, CDR1 is SGHRS and CDR2 is YFSETQ. Trimming cost V 0 bases and J 7 bases; bases outside gene matches: 8. CDR3 length: 16 residues. This chain's CDR3 is CASSLGVAGVGNEQFF. CDR3 bases: TGCGCCAGCAGCTTGGGGGTAGCGGGAGTAGGAAATGAGCAGTTCTTC. Together with reference TRBV5-1 and TRBJ2-1, the CDR3 gives the full variable domain: KAGVTQTPRYLIKTRGQQVTLSCSPISGHRSVSWYQQTPGQGLQFLFEYFSETQRNKGNFPGRFSGRQFSNSRSEMNVSTLELGDSALYLCASSLGVAGVGNEQFFGPGTRLTVL.

In this sample, this clonotype turned up many times. The chain carries TRBV6-5 and TRBJ1-2; D may be TRBD1 (5 bases). This CDR3 comprises 13 residues. Per the germline V gene, CDR1 is MNHEY and CDR2 is SVGAGI. V was clipped by 4 bases and J by 6 bases, with 12 bases between them. CDR3 DNA: TGTGCCAGCAGTTCGGCAGGGACGAATGGCTACACCTTC. Translation gives CASSSAGTNGYTF.

There are many counts of this clonotype. The chain uses TRBV9 and TRBJ1-6; D unresolved. Germline CDR1 SGDLS, CDR2 YYNGEE. The CDR3 extends over 14 amino acids. The germline V and J ends were trimmed by 3 bases and 5 bases, with 9 bases remaining between them. CDR3 nucleotide sequence: TGTGCCAGCAGCGCCTCACATCATAATTCACCCCTCCACTTT. This sequence encodes CASSASHHNSPLHF.